This T cell receptor beta chain was recovered during a study of T cells after yellow fever vaccination. Study outcomes and limitations: When the response was secondary, it was weaker but reached its peak faster, day 5 versus 15. Once the booster was given, most primary-vaccination clones reappeared, at 95% to 97% for CD4 and more than 85% for CD8. Abundant clonotypes from the bulk population could contaminate FACS-sorted repertoires.

TCRdb re-derived calls from the 5' RACE reads in MiXCR, one entry per CDR3 protein. This table holds around 100,000 distinct CDR3 sequences, roughly 8.9% found once. Germline CDR1 reads LGHNT; CDR2 reads FRNRAP. The V end was cut by 0 bases, the J end by 4 bases, with 4 bases between. The CDR3 is 12 residues long. This clonotype was recorded at least ten times. Its antigen remains unknown. Source: CD8+ T cells sorted from PBMCs, taken 45 days after the yellow fever booster vaccination. The V and J genes are TRBV12-5 and TRBJ2-7; no reliable D call. The sequence was obtained from a young man who received the YFV17D yellow fever vaccine. CDR3 bases: TGTGCTAGTGGTTTGGTACCATACGAGCAGTACTTC. Amino acid sequence: CASGLVPYEQYF.